Below are 20 T cell receptor beta chains sequenced from a single sample in a study of T cells after yellow fever vaccination. A single record per CDR3 protein comes from TCRdb applying MiXCR to the 5' RACE reads. Among 30,000 or so distinct CDR3 sequences listed, less than 8% were seen once. This sample comprised PBMCs, either bulk or a sorted T-cell subset (CD4+, CD8+, memory, or dextramer-sorted; not recorded which), obtained on the day of the first yellow fever vaccination. The origin of the receptors is a young man who received the YFV17D yellow fever vaccine.

Ten or more counts support this clonotype. The chain is built from TRBV5-6 and TRBJ1-1; TRBD1 is a possible D gene (6 bases). Trimming took off 0 bases at V and 2 bases at J, with 11 bases between the two ends. The germline V gene has CDR1 SGHDT and CDR2 YYEEEE. The CDR3 contains 15 residues. CDR3 DNA: TGTGCCAGCAGCTTGGCACCGGGGGCAAACACTGAAGCTTTCTTT. It specifies CASSLAPGANTEAFF.

This clonotype was picked up many times. The rearrangement links TRBV19 to TRBJ1-1; TRBD1 agrees at 9 bases. Trimming removed 10 bases from V and 3 bases from J; junction bases left unmatched: 18. The germline V gene has CDR1 LNHDA and CDR2 SQIVND (reference sequence). The CDR3 spans 17 residues. CDR3: CATYPHTGGASDTEAFF. The CDR3 DNA follows: TGTGCCACCTACCCACACACAGGGGGCGCATCGGACACTGAAGCTTTCTTT.

This clonotype has a handful of counts. This chain connects TRBV5-6 to TRBJ1-2; D remains ambiguous. Trimming cost V 4 bases and J 1 base, with 8 bases left between them. CDR3 length: 13 amino acids. Per the germline V gene, CDR1 is SGHDT and CDR2 is YYEEEE. CDR3 DNA: TGTGCCAGCAGCCTGGGGAATAACTATGGCTACACCTTC. It yields the protein CASSLGNNYGYTF.

As concerns this clonotype: A much larger clone is a single base away; this may be a read error. The gene calls are TRBV28 and TRBJ2-3; TRBD2 agrees at 13 bases. CDR3 length: 18 amino acids. The germline gives CDR1 MDHEN, CDR2 SYDVKM. Here the CDR3 DNA reads TGTGCCAGCAGTTTTTCCAGGACTAGCGGGGGCCTCACAGATACGCAGGATTTT. This sequence encodes CASSFSRTSGGLTDTQDF.

This clonotype came up many times. The genes are TRBV28 and TRBJ1-5; D is perhaps TRBD1 (6 bases). Trimming pared 3 bases from V and 5 bases from J, leaving 11 bases between. The CDR3 runs 14 residues. Germline V gives CDR1 MDHEN, CDR2 SYDVKM. CDR3 sequence (DNA): TGTGCCAGCAGTTTGGCACAGGGAGATCAGCCCCAGCATTTT. Its translation: CASSLAQGDQPQHF.

This clonotype was found many times. The chain is built from TRBV12-5 and TRBJ2-7; D is ambiguous. The CDR3 extends over 18 amino acids. Trimming removed 2 bases from V and 2 bases from J, with 22 bases in between. The germline V gene has CDR1 LGHNT and CDR2 FRNRAP. The CDR3 DNA follows: TGTGCTAGTGGTTTGAGAAAAGAAGAGACTGATGCCCCCTACGAGCAGTACGTC. Its protein is CASGLRKEETDAPYEQYV.

This clonotype was seen repeatedly, ten times or more. The chain couples TRBV24-1 to TRBJ2-5; D not certain. CDR1 is KGHDR, CDR2 SFDVKD, per germline. The CDR3 contains 12 residues. The V end was cut by 0 bases, the J end by 12 bases, with 10 bases between. The CDR3 nucleotides read TGTGCCACCAGTGATTTGCAAGGGCCCGAGTACTTC. Translation: CATSDLQGPEYF.

This clonotype qualifies as medium-sized (0.01 to 0.1%). The chain links TRBV2 to TRBJ2-5; no firm D call. Between the trimmed V and J ends, which lost 10 bases and 4 bases, there was a span of 13 bases. Germline values: CDR1 SNHLY, CDR2 FYNNEI. The CDR3 has 12 residues. DNA for the CDR3: TGTGCCACCCAGGATGCTGGAGAGACCCAGTACTTC. It codes for CATQDAGETQYF.

There are many counts of this clonotype. The chain couples TRBV28 to TRBJ2-5; TRBD1 is a possible D gene (5 bases). The V end lost 8 bases, the J end lost 0 bases, and 13 bases lay between the germline ends. The CDR3 is 14 amino acids. Germline CDR1 is MDHEN and CDR2 is SYDVKM. The CDR3 nucleotides read TGTGCCAGCGGTATCCGGACATACCAAGAGACCCAGTACTTC. As protein: CASGIRTYQETQYF.

This clonotype appeared a few times. The chain uses TRBV6-5 and TRBJ1-5; D is unclear. The CDR3 totals 16 residues. Trimming stripped 6 bases from V and 5 bases from J, with 20 bases between. Germline V CDR1 and CDR2: MNHEY, SVGAGI. The CDR3 sequence: CASSPGMWVLDQPQHF. The CDR3 DNA is TGTGCCAGCAGCCCCGGGATGTGGGTGCTCGATCAGCCCCAGCATTTT.

This clonotype was counted ten times or more. This rearrangement joins TRBV7-2 to TRBJ2-2, with D hard to call. Germline V gene lookup returns CDR1 SGHTA and CDR2 FQGNSA. CDR3 size: 14 residues. V was shortened by 7 bases and J by 7 bases, with 16 bases between the two germline ends. Written as DNA, the CDR3 is TGTGCCAGCACCCTCAGCCCCCAGAGCGGGGAGCTGTTTTTT. It codes for CASTLSPQSGELFF.

This clonotype was picked up many times. The V gene is TRBV7-2, the J gene TRBJ2-4; D is perhaps TRBD2 (5 bases). CDR1 is SGHTA and CDR2 is FQGNSA in the germline V gene. V was pared by 0 bases and J by 4 bases, with 7 bases between. The CDR3 loop spans 14 amino acids. CDR3 sequence (DNA): TGTGCCAGCAGCTTAGCCGGGGAGAAAAACATTCAGTACTTC. Protein product: CASSLAGEKNIQYF. Full variable domain (outside the CDR3, taken from reference TRBV7-2 and TRBJ2-4): GAGVSQSPSNKVTEKGKDVELRCDPISGHTALYWYRQSLGQGLEFLIYFQGNSAPDKSGLPSDRFSAERTGGSVSTLTIQRTQQEDSAVYLCASSLAGEKNIQYFGAGTRLSVL.

This clonotype was seen at least ten times. V is TRBV12-3 or TRBV12-4 and J is TRBJ2-3; D is uncertain. The V end was cut by 6 bases, the J end by 1 base, with 14 bases between. CDR3 length: 15 amino acids. For the CDR3, the DNA is TGTGCCAGCAGCCCAACATCATGGGGCACAGATACGCAGTATTTT. Its protein product is CASSPTSWGTDTQYF.

There are many counts of this clonotype. The rearrangement links TRBV7-9 to TRBJ2-1; 7 nucleotides match TRBD1. CDR3 length equals 16 residues. The germline V gene has CDR1 SEHNR and CDR2 FQNEAQ (reference sequence). V shed 6 bases, J shed 4 bases, and the junction held 12 bases outside the gene matches. In nucleotides, the CDR3 is TGTGCCAGCAGGCCCCCCGGGACAGCACCTTACAATGAGCAGTTCTTC. This codes for CASRPPGTAPYNEQFF.

The chain employs TRBV18 and TRBJ2-6, with TRBD2 as a possible D gene (6 bases). This CDR3 spans 18 amino acids. CDR1 KGHSH and CDR2 LQKENI come from the germline V gene. Trimming cost V 1 base and J 3 bases, with 16 bases left between them. This CDR3 is CASSPLSSGGSGANVLTF. The CDR3 bases are TGTGCCAGCTCACCACTTAGTAGCGGAGGGAGTGGGGCCAACGTCCTGACTTTC.

This clonotype appeared many times. The CDR3 protein is CASSTAGSRYGYTF. The CDR3, as DNA: TGCGCCAGCAGCACCGCAGGTAGTCGGTATGGCTACACCTTC. The chain combines TRBV5-1 with TRBJ1-2, with no clear D. CDR1 and CDR2 from the germline V gene are SGHRS and YFSETQ. CDR3 size: 14 residues. V dropped 4 bases and J dropped 5 bases, with 15 bases sitting between them.

The chain employs TRBV10-3 and TRBJ2-1, with D perhaps given as TRBD1 or TRBD2 (6 bases each). From germline, CDR1 is ENHRY and CDR2 SYGVKD. Between the trimmed V and J ends, which lost 3 bases and 6 bases, there was a span of 12 bases. CDR3 size: 14 residues. Written as DNA, the CDR3 is TGTGCCATCAGTGATGGCGAGGGGGGCAATGAGCAGTTCTTC. Translation gives CAISDGEGGNEQFF.

This clonotype was seen repeatedly, ten times or more. The rearrangement uses TRBV18 and TRBJ2-3, with 10 positions matching TRBD2. This CDR3 spans 17 amino acids. CDR1 is KGHSH and CDR2 is LQKENI in the germline V gene. J was trimmed by 1 base and V by 4 bases; bases with no gene match: 8. For the CDR3, the DNA is TGTGCCAGCTCACGAGGCGGACTAGCGGAGGGCACAGATACGCAGTATTTT. Translation: CASSRGGLAEGTDTQYF.

This clonotype was found many times. V is TRBV3-1 and J is TRBJ1-1; TRBD1 matches 8 bases. V gave up 4 bases and J gave up 7 bases; unmatched junction bases: 14. Per germline, CDR1 LGHDT and CDR2 YNNKEL (reference sequence). This CDR3 has 16 residues. This chain's CDR3 is CASSRNEQDRGGEAFF. CDR3 coding DNA: TGTGCCAGCAGCCGAAACGAACAAGACAGGGGTGGTGAAGCTTTCTTT.

This clonotype came up many times. This chain connects TRBV7-2 to TRBJ2-3; D uncertain. Germline loops: CDR1 SGHTA, CDR2 FQGNSA. The V gene lost 2 bases and the J gene lost 4 bases, with 13 bases spanning the gap. The CDR3 is made up of 15 amino acids. CDR3 protein: CASSLNPPGADTQYF. Here the CDR3 DNA reads TGTGCCAGCAGCTTAAACCCCCCAGGCGCAGATACGCAGTATTTT.